This T cell receptor beta chain was sequenced in a study of post-analysis software for immune sequencing data. As for the study in general: Some patients lacked subtype; others had relapsing-remitting, secondary progressive or progressive-relapsing disease. Whole-study findings and limits: Versus controls, multiple sclerosis patients showed significantly lower diversity (normalized Chao1). A handful of TRBV segments were significantly more frequent in patients than in controls. TRBV5-6, TRBV5-1 and TRBV20-1 were among these segments. The authors found that F measure strongly co-clustered same-batch samples.

V trimming: 1 base; J trimming: 5 bases; junction bases outside the gene matches: 8. From germline, CDR1 is MGHRA and CDR2 YSYEKL. There are 15 residues in the CDR3. Worth noting for this clonotype: Its target is not known.

cDNA libraries of TCR beta carried unique molecular identifiers. Researchers reported 400,000 to 550,000 cDNA molecules coming from approximately 0.95 to 9.8 million T cells. TCRdb recomputed calls from the PCR reads with MiXCR, one row per CDR3 protein. Among 450,000 to 700,000 distinct CDR3 sequences listed, about 40% were seen once. V gene TRBV4-1 combines with J gene TRBJ2-7; TRBD1 agrees at 7 bases. The sequenced sample was blood. The sequence was obtained from a girl aged 5-17 years with multiple sclerosis. The CDR3 spells CASSQGQGVSHEQYF. Here the CDR3 DNA reads TGCGCCAGCAGCCAAGGACAGGGAGTTTCCCACGAGCAGTACTTC.